This T cell receptor (beta chain) is drawn from a study of PD-1 blockade in classical Hodgkin lymphoma. In regard to this clone: One junction end does not reproduce the germline sequence, and a read error may be involved. The sample has other DNA sequences that encode this CDR3 too.

Looked up from germline, CDR1 is LNHDA and CDR2 is SQIVND (reference sequence). The CDR3 is made up of 13 amino acids. Sequenced by immunoSEQ multiplex PCR; TCRdb stores in-frame clones only, minus some. This table holds over 15,000 clones, around 90% found once. Time point defined: newly diagnosed, previously untreated cHL patient sample. Sequencing was carried out using peripheral blood mononuclear cells (PBMCs). This TCR was recovered from a human donor with classical Hodgkin lymphoma. V is TRBV19 and J is TRBJ2-7; D is ambiguous. The CDR3 sequence: CASSIRQGYEQYF. CDR3 nucleotide sequence: TGTGCCAGTAGTATCCGCCAAGGATACGAGCAATACTTC.